These 27 T cell receptor beta chains came from one sample sequenced in a study of T-cell memory formation after mild COVID-19. One entry per CDR3 protein, called by TCRdb with MiXCR from the 5' RACE reads. The sample lists tens of thousands of distinct CDR3 sequences; approximately 15% were seen once. Sequencing input: PBMCs or a T cell subset sorted from them (not recorded which). These receptors were taken from an adult woman who had mild COVID-19 (a few samples of this study predate the infection). Cell type and time point are not known.

This clonotype has only a few counts. The V call is TRBV7-2, the J call TRBJ1-6, with D perhaps matching TRBD1 (5 bases). The length of the CDR3 is 17 residues. Germline CDR1 and CDR2: SGHTA and FQGNSA. The V end was cut by 5 bases, the J end by 9 bases, with 23 bases between. This CDR3 is CASSPGPYGGEASPLHF. CDR3 bases: TGTGCCAGCAGCCCGGGTCCCTACGGGGGGGAAGCTTCACCCCTCCACTTT.

This clonotype was counted ten times or more. The chain links TRBV7-2 to TRBJ2-7; D perhaps matches TRBD2 (6 bases). CDR3 length equals 12 residues. The ends were cut back, 10 bases at V and 2 bases at J, with 12 bases in the middle. Germline values: CDR1 SGHTA, CDR2 FQGNSA. The CDR3 loop reads CAILGGPYEQYF. CDR3 in DNA: TGTGCCATTCTGGGGGGACCCTACGAGCAGTACTTC.

The chain is built from TRBV25-1 and TRBJ1-3; the D is unclear. V shed 2 bases and J shed 1 base, with 6 bases lying between them. CDR3 length equals 14 residues. Germline V gene sequence: CDR1 MGHDK, CDR2 SYGVNS. This CDR3 reads CASSEHVSGNTIYF. CDR3 nucleotides: TGTGCCAGCAGTGAACATGTGTCTGGAAACACCATATATTTT.

This clonotype has a handful of counts. V usage is TRBV7-9 and J usage is TRBJ2-2; D gene uncertain. There are 15 residues in the CDR3. With 0 bases removed from V and 4 bases from J, the gap between germline ends came to 9 bases. CDR1 is SEHNR and CDR2 is FQNEAQ in the germline V gene (reference sequence). DNA of the CDR3: TGTGCCAGCAGCTTAGCGGTCTCAGTCACCGGGGAGCTGTTTTTT. It codes for CASSLAVSVTGELFF.

The rearrangement uses TRBV12-3 or TRBV12-4 and TRBJ2-7, with TRBD1 as a possible D gene (5 bases). V was pared by 3 bases and J by 5 bases, with 8 bases between. CDR3 length equals 12 residues. This CDR3 is CASSFTGDEQYF. CDR3 sequence (DNA): TGTGCCAGCAGTTTCACAGGAGACGAGCAGTACTTC.

In its sample, this clonotype was seen a few times. This chain joins TRBV4-1 and TRBJ2-5; no definite D call. This CDR3 region has 15 residues. The ends were cut back, 4 bases at V and 2 bases at J, with 14 bases in the middle. The V gene's germline CDR1 is MGHRA and CDR2 YSYEKL. In DNA form, the CDR3 reads TGCGCCAGCAGCCTCCTTAGAAACTATCAAGAGACCCAGTACTTC. Protein: CASSLLRNYQETQYF.

This clonotype was seen just once. The rearrangement joins TRBV27 to TRBJ2-7, with 7 bases lining up with TRBD1. CDR3 length equals 12 residues. CDR1 and CDR2 from the germline V gene are MNHEY and SMNVEV (reference sequence). The trim removed 5 bases at V and 4 bases at J, leaving 2 bases unmatched. CDR3 DNA: TGTGCCAGCAGTGTACAGGGGTACGAGCAGTACTTC. Protein: CASSVQGYEQYF.

There are a few counts of this clonotype. V usage is TRBV12-3 or TRBV12-4 and J usage is TRBJ2-3, with 8 bases matching TRBD2. This CDR3 spans 15 amino acids. With V trimmed by 5 bases and J by 2 bases, 6 bases remained unmatched. The CDR3 sequence is CASSPSGGYTDTQYF. The CDR3 region has the DNA TGTGCCAGCAGTCCGAGCGGGGGTTACACAGATACGCAGTATTTT.

This clonotype was counted between two and nine times. The J gene is TRBJ2-3, the V gene TRBV4-2; 8 bases match TRBD2. Germline V lookup: CDR1 LGHNA, CDR2 YNFKEQ. This CDR3 is built from 15 residues. Losses at the gene ends were 0 bases for V and 6 bases for J; bases not matched to a gene: 5. The CDR3 DNA follows: TGTGCCAGCAGCCAAGAAGGAGCGGGGGCGGATACGCAGTATTTT. As protein: CASSQEGAGADTQYF.

CDR3 sequence: CATSDPLAGYSYNEQFF. CDR3 sequence (DNA): TGTGCCACCAGTGATCCCCTGGCCGGCTACTCCTACAATGAGCAGTTCTTC. The rearrangement joins TRBV24-1 to TRBJ2-1; no reliable D call. The CDR3 is made up of 17 amino acids. Germline V gene lookup returns CDR1 KGHDR and CDR2 SFDVKD. Trimming cost V 3 bases and J 0 bases, with 14 bases left between them.

This clonotype came up a few times. The genes are TRBV6-2 or TRBV6-3 and TRBJ2-3; 10 bases fit TRBD2. Germline trimming cut 5 bases from V and 13 bases from J; bases unmatched to any gene: 6. The germline V gene encodes CDR1 MNHEY and CDR2 SVGEGT. The CDR3 has 12 amino acids. For the CDR3, the DNA is TGTGCCAGCAGTCCTAGCGGGGGATTGAAGTATTTT. The encoded protein is CASSPSGGLKYF.

This clonotype turned up a few times. The chain couples TRBV19 to TRBJ2-7, with TRBD2 matching over 7 bases. Germline assignment: CDR1 LNHDA and CDR2 SQIVND (reference sequence). V dropped 7 bases and J dropped 3; count of bases not matched to a gene: 6. The CDR3 is 13 amino acids. The CDR3 nucleotides are TGTGCCAGTATGACTTCGGGAGGCTACGAGCAGTACTTC. Translated, it gives CASMTSGGYEQYF. Filled out from reference TRBV19 and TRBJ2-7, the complete variable domain reads DGGITQSPKYLFRKEGQNVTLSCEQNLNHDAMYWYRQDPGQGLRLIYYSQIVNDFQKGDIAEGYSVSREKKESFPLTVTSAQKNPTAFYLCASMTSGGYEQYFGPGTRLTVT.

This rearrangement joins TRBV14 to TRBJ2-1; D is perhaps TRBD2 (6 bases). The CDR3 has 14 residues. Germline lookup yields CDR1 SGHDN and CDR2 FVKESK. Trimming stripped 4 bases from V and 8 bases from J, with 15 bases between. The CDR3 sequence is CASSPGRGKYEQFF. The CDR3 DNA sequence: TGTGCCAGCAGCCCCGGCCGCGGGAAGTATGAGCAGTTCTTC.

This clonotype was counted between two and nine times. The chain joins TRBV2 to TRBJ2-7; either TRBD1 or TRBD2 may fit D (5 bases each). V dropped 0 bases and J dropped 3 bases, with 12 bases sitting between them. The CDR3 extends over 15 amino acids. Per the germline V gene, CDR1 is SNHLY and CDR2 is FYNNEI. In nucleotides, the CDR3 is TGTGCCAGCAGTGAAGCGGGGCGGGCGCTCTACGAGCAGTACTTC. It is translated as CASSEAGRALYEQYF.

This clonotype was observed a few times. The V gene is TRBV14, the J gene TRBJ1-1; D not resolved. Per germline, CDR1 SGHDN and CDR2 FVKESK. Trimming stripped 3 bases from V and 5 bases from J, with 13 bases between. The CDR3 is 14 amino acids. The CDR3 sequence: CASSHPGRPTEAFF. As DNA, the CDR3 is TGTGCCAGCAGCCACCCCGGACGGCCGACTGAAGCTTTCTTT. Based on the CDR3 plus reference TRBV14 and TRBJ1-1, the full variable domain is EAGVTQFPSHSVIEKGQTVTLRCDPISGHDNLYWYRRVMGKEIKFLLHFVKESKQDESGMPNNRFLAERTGGTYSTLKVQPAELEDSGVYFCASSHPGRPTEAFFGQGTRLTVV.

This clonotype appeared once. J is TRBJ1-5 and V is TRBV18; D unresolved. The germline CDR1 and CDR2 sequences are KGHSH and LQKENI. The germline V and J ends were trimmed by 2 bases and 3 bases, with 5 bases remaining between them. The CDR3 length is 13 residues. For the CDR3, the DNA is TGTGCCAGCTCACCAGAGCCCAATCAGCCCCAGCATTTT. Translated, it gives CASSPEPNQPQHF.

The chain has TRBV7-9 and TRBJ1-2; D is perhaps TRBD1 (5 bases). The CDR3 runs 15 residues. Germline V gene data show CDR1 as SEHNR and CDR2 as FQNEAQ (reference sequence). V was trimmed by 2 bases and J by 4 bases, leaving 14 bases between them. The CDR3 region has the DNA TGTGCCAGCAGCTTAAGTGGGCAGGACACCTATGGCTACACCTTC. This gives the protein CASSLSGQDTYGYTF.

This clonotype was detected only a few times. The DNA of the CDR3 is TGTGCCAGCAGTTTTCCCGGGACGACGAACACCGGGGAGCTGTTTTTT. Translation: CASSFPGTTNTGELFF. The chain is built from TRBV12-3 or TRBV12-4 and TRBJ2-2, with D possibly called TRBD1 or TRBD2 (5 bases each). V lost 3 bases to trimming and J lost 0 bases, with 11 bases between them. The CDR3 totals 16 residues.

The rearrangement joins TRBV12-3 or TRBV12-4 to TRBJ2-5; 7 bases are shared with TRBD2. This CDR3 comprises 16 residues. V was clipped by 5 bases and J by 3 bases; unmatched bases: 12. The CDR3, as DNA: TGTGCCAGCAGTCTCGGGTGGGGGGGTAATAAAGAGACCCAGTACTTC. This sequence encodes CASSLGWGGNKETQYF.

This chain joins TRBV10-2 and TRBJ2-2; possible D gene TRBD1, 5 bases. This CDR3 has 14 amino acids. Germline CDR1 reads WSHSY; CDR2 reads SAAADI. Trimming removed 8 bases at V and 4 bases at J, with 14 bases between. The CDR3 here is CASSSRVVTGELFF. As DNA, the CDR3 is TGCGCCAGCTCGAGCAGGGTGGTCACCGGGGAGCTGTTTTTT.

This clonotype was recorded a few times. The genes are TRBV12-3 or TRBV12-4 and TRBJ2-7, with 9 bases identical to TRBD1. Trimming took 5 bases from V and 4 from J; bases not matched to a gene: 15. The CDR3 spans 17 residues. In DNA form, the CDR3 reads TGTGCCAGCAGTGCCCGGGACAGGGATTCGGGCCAATACGAGCAGTACTTC. It encodes CASSARDRDSGQYEQYF.

This clonotype has only a few counts. This chain connects TRBV7-6 to TRBJ2-1, with 11 bases matching TRBD2. V dropped 1 base and J dropped 6; count of bases not matched to a gene: 8. This CDR3 contains 17 residues. Germline lookup yields CDR1 SGHVS and CDR2 FNYEAQ. CDR3 sequence (DNA): TGTGCCAGCAGCTTAGTCCCCGGTAGCGGGGGGGGCAATGAGCAGTTCTTC. It translates to CASSLVPGSGGGNEQFF.

This clonotype was seen ten or more times. The chain joins TRBV4-3 to TRBJ2-1; perhaps TRBD2 as D (5 bases). This CDR3 is built from 18 residues. Germline V gives CDR1 LGHNA, CDR2 YSLEER. V was shortened by 0 bases and J by 0 bases, with 15 bases between the two germline ends. The CDR3 is CASSQEGASRSSYNEQFF. As DNA, the CDR3 is TGCGCCAGCAGCCAAGAAGGTGCTAGCCGAAGCTCCTACAATGAGCAGTTCTTC.

This clonotype was seen more than once but under ten times. The J gene is TRBJ2-1, the V gene TRBV6-5; weak D call: TRBD1 (5 bases). V was cut by 7 bases and J by 0 bases, with 13 bases left in between. The CDR3 spans 15 residues. CDR1 and CDR2 from the germline V gene are MNHEY and SVGAGI. The CDR3 sequence: CASTRGAGSYNEQFF. The CDR3 bases are TGTGCCAGCACCCGTGGGGCAGGCTCCTACAATGAGCAGTTCTTC.

This clonotype showed up just a few times. The V gene is TRBV6-5, the J gene TRBJ2-5; 7 nucleotides agree with TRBD1. V gave up 2 bases and J gave up 4 bases; unmatched junction bases: 7. This CDR3 has 15 amino acids. CDR1 is MNHEY, CDR2 SVGAGI, per germline. CDR3 residues: CASSYGTGVGETQYF. CDR3 bases: TGTGCCAGCAGTTACGGCACAGGGGTGGGAGAGACCCAGTACTTC.

This clonotype occurred a few times. This chain uses TRBV7-2 with TRBJ2-3; TRBD2 is a possible D gene (6 bases). Germline assignment: CDR1 SGHTA and CDR2 FQGNSA. V shed 5 bases and J shed 5 bases, with 17 bases lying between them. The CDR3 contains 15 residues. CDR3 sequence: CASSEERVVIDTQYF. In nucleotides, the CDR3 is TGTGCCAGCAGCGAGGAGCGGGTGGTTATAGATACGCAGTATTTT.

This clonotype was seen repeatedly, ten times or more. The CDR3: CASSSVMANYGYTF. The CDR3 DNA reads as TGTGCCAGCAGCTCCGTTATGGCTAACTATGGCTACACCTTC. The V and J genes are TRBV7-2 and TRBJ1-2; D gene uncertain. The ends were cut back, 4 bases at V and 0 bases at J, with 9 bases in the middle. CDR3 length equals 14 residues. Germline V gene sequence: CDR1 SGHTA, CDR2 FQGNSA.